This T cell receptor (beta chain) was retrieved from a study of T cells in Graves' hyperthyroidism and ophthalmopathy. General study findings and limits: Stable hyperthyroidism was told apart from ophthalmopathy by a model built on 13 V-J features. Most thyroid clonotypes with frequency above 0.001 were detected in blood.

Each patient was aged 18 to 65 and had newly diagnosed hyperthyroidism of under 2 months' duration. The source material, RNA transcripts, was used to amplify TCR beta CDR3 regions. First-round RT-PCR of the TCR CDR3 relied on the HTBI primer set. Using its own MiXCR run on the multiplex PCR reads, TCRdb lists one record per CDR3 protein. The repertoire holds nearly 750,000 distinct CDR3 sequences, with under 45% as singletons. This CDR3 region has 16 residues. The ends lost 6 bases at V and 2 bases at J; junction bases unmatched: 8. The germline V gene has CDR1 SNHLY and CDR2 FYNNEI. This clonotype has a count of ten or more. As yet, its antigen is unknown.

The specimen sequenced was blood. The chain has TRBV2 and TRBJ1-5; TRBD1 agrees at 9 bases. This clonotype was obtained from a woman aged 40-49 years with Graves' hyperthyroidism. CDR3 region: CASRRDRASGNQPQHF. CDR3 bases: TGTGCCAGCAGGCGGGACAGGGCTTCGGGCAATCAGCCCCAGCATTTT.